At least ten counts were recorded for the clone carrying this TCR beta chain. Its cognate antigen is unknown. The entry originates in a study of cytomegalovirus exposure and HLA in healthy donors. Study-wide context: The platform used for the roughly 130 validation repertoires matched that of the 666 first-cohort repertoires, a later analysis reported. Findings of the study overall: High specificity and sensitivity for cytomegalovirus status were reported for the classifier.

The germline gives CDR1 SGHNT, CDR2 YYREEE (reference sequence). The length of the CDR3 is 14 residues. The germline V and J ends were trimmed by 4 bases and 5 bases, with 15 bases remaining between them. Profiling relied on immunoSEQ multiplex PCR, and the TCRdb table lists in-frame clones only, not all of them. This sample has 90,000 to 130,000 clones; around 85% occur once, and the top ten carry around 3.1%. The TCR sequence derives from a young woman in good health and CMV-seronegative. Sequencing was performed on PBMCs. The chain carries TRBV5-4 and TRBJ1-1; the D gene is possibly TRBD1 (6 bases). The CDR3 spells CASSVTGKGTEAFF. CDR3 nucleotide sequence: TGTGCCAGCAGCGTCACAGGGAAGGGGACTGAAGCTTTCTTT.